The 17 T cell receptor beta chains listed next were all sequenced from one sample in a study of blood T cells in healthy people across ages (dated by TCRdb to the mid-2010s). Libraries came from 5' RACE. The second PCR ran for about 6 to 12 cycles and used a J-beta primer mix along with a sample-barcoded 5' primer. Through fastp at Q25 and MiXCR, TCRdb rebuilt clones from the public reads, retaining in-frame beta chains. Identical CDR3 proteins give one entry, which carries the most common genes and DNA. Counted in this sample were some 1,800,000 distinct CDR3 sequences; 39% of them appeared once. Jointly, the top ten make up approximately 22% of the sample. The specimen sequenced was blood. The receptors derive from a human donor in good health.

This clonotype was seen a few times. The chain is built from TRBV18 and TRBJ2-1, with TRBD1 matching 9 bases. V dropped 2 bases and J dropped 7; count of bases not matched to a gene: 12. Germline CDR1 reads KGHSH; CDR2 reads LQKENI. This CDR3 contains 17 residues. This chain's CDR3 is CASSPLLRTGVLNEQFF. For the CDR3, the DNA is TGTGCCAGCTCACCATTACTCCGGACAGGGGTTCTAAATGAGCAGTTCTTC.

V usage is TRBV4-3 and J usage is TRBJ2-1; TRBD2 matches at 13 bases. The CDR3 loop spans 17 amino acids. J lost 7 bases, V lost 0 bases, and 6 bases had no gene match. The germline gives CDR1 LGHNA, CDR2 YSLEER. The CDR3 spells CASSQDRTSGGANEQFF. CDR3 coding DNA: TGCGCCAGCAGCCAAGATCGCACTAGCGGGGGGGCGAATGAGCAGTTCTTC.

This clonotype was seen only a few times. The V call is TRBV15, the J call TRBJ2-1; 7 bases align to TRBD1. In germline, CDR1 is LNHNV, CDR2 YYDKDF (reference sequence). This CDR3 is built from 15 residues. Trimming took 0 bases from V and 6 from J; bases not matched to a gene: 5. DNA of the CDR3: TGTGCCACCAGCAGAGATGGGACAGTACTCAATGAGCAGTTCTTC. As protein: CATSRDGTVLNEQFF.

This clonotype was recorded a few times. The CDR3, as DNA: TGCGCCAGCAGCCAGAGGACGGGCGGCAGGGGAGATACGCAGTATTTT. Amino acid sequence: CASSQRTGGRGDTQYF. V and J are TRBV4-3 and TRBJ2-3; D is possibly TRBD1 (6 bases). Between the trimmed V and J ends, which lost 3 bases and 5 bases, there was a span of 18 bases. The CDR3 has 16 amino acids. CDR1 is LGHNA and CDR2 is YSLEER in the germline V gene.

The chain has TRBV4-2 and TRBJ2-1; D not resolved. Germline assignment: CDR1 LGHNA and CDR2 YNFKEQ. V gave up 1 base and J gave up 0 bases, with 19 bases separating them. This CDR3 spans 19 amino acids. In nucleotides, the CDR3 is TGTGCCAGCAGCCAAGTTTCAATTGACGCGATTGACTCCTACAATGAGCAGTTCTTC. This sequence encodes CASSQVSIDAIDSYNEQFF.

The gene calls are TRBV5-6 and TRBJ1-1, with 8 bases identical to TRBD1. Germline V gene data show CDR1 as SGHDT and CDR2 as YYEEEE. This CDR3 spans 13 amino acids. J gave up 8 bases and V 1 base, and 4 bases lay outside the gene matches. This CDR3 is CASSLSGGAEAFF. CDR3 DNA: TGTGCCAGCAGCTTGTCAGGGGGCGCAGAAGCTTTCTTT.

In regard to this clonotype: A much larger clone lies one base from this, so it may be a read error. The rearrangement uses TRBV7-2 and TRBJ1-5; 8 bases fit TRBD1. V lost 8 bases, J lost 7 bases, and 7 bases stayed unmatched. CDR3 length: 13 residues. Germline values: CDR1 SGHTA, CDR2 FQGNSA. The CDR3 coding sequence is TGTGCCAGCGGCCCAGGACAGGGCCAGCCCCAGCATTTT. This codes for CASGPGQGQPQHF.

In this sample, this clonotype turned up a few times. The CDR3 DNA reads TGTGCCAGCCGGGGTAGCGGGAGAGATACGCAGTATTTT. It specifies CASRGSGRDTQYF. The chain joins TRBV7-3 to TRBJ2-3; 9 nucleotides align to TRBD2. V shed 8 bases, J shed 5 bases, and the junction held 5 bases outside the gene matches. This CDR3 spans 13 amino acids. Germline V lookup: CDR1 SGHTA, CDR2 FQGTGA.

The CDR3 coding sequence is TGCGCCAGCAGCCAAGATCTTGTGCTTAACTATGGACCCAACTATGGCTACACCTTC. This codes for CASSQDLVLNYGPNYGYTF. This rearrangement joins TRBV4-1 to TRBJ1-2; the D is unclear. CDR1 and CDR2 (germline): MGHRA, YSYEKL. V lost 0 bases, J lost 2 bases, and 22 bases lay in between. This CDR3 is 19 amino acids long.

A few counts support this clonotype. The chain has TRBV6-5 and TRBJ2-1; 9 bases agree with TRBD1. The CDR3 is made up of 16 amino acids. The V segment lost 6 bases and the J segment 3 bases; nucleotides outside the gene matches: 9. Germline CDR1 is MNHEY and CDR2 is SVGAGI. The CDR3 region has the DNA TGTGCCAGCAGCGCCGGGACAGGGAGTTACTACAATGAGCAGTTCTTC. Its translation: CASSAGTGSYYNEQFF.

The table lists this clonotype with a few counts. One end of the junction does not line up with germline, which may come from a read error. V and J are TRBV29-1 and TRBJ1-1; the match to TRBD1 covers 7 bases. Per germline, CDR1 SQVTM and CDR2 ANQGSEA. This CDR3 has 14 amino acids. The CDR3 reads CSAETIQGNTGAFF. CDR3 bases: TGCAGCGCCGAGACGATACAGGGGAACACTGGAGCTTTCTTT.

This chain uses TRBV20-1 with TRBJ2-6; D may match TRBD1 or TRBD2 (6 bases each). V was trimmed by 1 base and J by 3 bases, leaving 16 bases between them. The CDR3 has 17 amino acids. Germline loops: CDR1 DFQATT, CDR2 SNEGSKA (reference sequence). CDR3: CSARGFGGAFGANVLTF. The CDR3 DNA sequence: TGCAGTGCTAGAGGGTTCGGGGGCGCATTTGGGGCCAACGTCCTGACTTTC.

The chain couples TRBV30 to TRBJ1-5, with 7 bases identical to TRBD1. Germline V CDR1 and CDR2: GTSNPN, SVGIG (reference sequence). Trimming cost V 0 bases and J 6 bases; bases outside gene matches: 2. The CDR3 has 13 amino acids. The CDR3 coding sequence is TGTGCCTGGAGTGTACAGGGGAGTCAGCCCCAGCATTTT. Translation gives CAWSVQGSQPQHF.

CDR3 residues: CASSLRLVHGGQLNTEAFF. The CDR3 bases are TGTGCCAGCAGCTTAAGATTAGTACATGGAGGACAGTTGAACACTGAAGCTTTCTTT. This chain connects TRBV7-3 to TRBJ1-1; D is perhaps TRBD1 (6 bases). Trimming took 1 base from V and 0 from J, leaving 21 bases between them. Germline values: CDR1 SGHTA, CDR2 FQGTGA. CDR3 length: 19 amino acids.

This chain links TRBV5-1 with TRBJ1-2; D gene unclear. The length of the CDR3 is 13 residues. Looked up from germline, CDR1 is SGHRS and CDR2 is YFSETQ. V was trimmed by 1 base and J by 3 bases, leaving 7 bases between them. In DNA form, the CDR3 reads TGCGCCAGCAGCTTGATGCCGGACTATGGCTACACCTTC. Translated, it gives CASSLMPDYGYTF. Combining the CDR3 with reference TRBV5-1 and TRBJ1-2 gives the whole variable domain KAGVTQTPRYLIKTRGQQVTLSCSPISGHRSVSWYQQTPGQGLQFLFEYFSETQRNKGNFPGRFSGRQFSNSRSEMNVSTLELGDSALYLCASSLMPDYGYTFGSGTRLTVV.

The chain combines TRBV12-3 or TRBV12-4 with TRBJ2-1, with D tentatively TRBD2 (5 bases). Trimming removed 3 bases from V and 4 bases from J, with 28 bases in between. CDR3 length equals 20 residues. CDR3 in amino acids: CASSFGVEGRLRPGYNEQFF. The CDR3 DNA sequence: TGTGCCAGCAGTTTTGGGGTAGAGGGTAGGCTACGCCCGGGGTACAATGAGCAGTTCTTC.

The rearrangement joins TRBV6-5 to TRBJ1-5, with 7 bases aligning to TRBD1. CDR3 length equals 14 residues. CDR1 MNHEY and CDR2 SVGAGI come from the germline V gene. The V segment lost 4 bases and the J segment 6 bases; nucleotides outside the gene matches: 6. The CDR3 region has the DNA TGTGCCAGCAGTTCAAGACAGGGCATTCAGCCCCAGCATTTT. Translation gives CASSSRQGIQPQHF.